The sequence of this T cell receptor (beta chain) was determined in a study of identical twins. Germline CDR1 reads LGHNA; CDR2 reads YSLEER. CDR3 length: 13 residues. V gave up 0 bases and J gave up 2 bases, with 4 bases separating them. Template switching added a universal primer site; cDNA carried unique molecular identifiers. TCRdb re-called the 5' RACE reads with MiXCR, one entry per CDR3 protein. The sample includes a few hundred thousand distinct CDR3 sequences, approximately 9.6% seen only once; the top ten take 2.5% to 3.5%. Overall study results and limits: For out-of-frame alpha sequences shared by twins, low generation probability was in excess. Out-of-frame TCR alpha sharing in monozygotic twins exceeded recombination model predictions. Less excess twin sharing appeared in beta out-of-frame sequences.

This clonotype was observed at least ten times. As yet, its antigen is unknown. Separately, the same data were catalogued under a study of yellow fever vaccine responses in identical twins.

This sequence was found in a young woman in good health. The chain links TRBV4-3 to TRBJ2-5, with D hard to call. Sequences were obtained from PBMCs. This chain's CDR3 is CASSQDWQETQYF. The CDR3 DNA reads as TGCGCCAGCAGCCAAGATTGGCAAGAGACCCAGTACTTC.